One sample yielded the 3 T cell receptor beta chains listed below, sequenced in a study of T cells in localized non-small cell lung cancer. Clones were read by immunoSEQ multiplex PCR, and TCRdb kept only the in-frame ones, dropping some. The profile shows 30,000 or so clones, approximately 85% of them singletons. Specimen: peripheral blood mononuclear cells, collected before any cancer treatment. The receptors derive from a woman aged 40-70 years with stage III lung adenocarcinoma.

The rearrangement joins TRBV14 to TRBJ2-4; D is perhaps TRBD2 (6 bases). The CDR3 spans 16 residues. The germline gives CDR1 SGHDN, CDR2 FVKESK. Trimming took off 4 bases at V and 1 base at J, with 14 bases between the two ends. DNA for the CDR3: TGTGCCAGCAGCCCTACCCGCGGAGGGGCCAAAAACATTCAGTACTTC. This codes for CASSPTRGGAKNIQYF.

The V call is TRBV19, the J call TRBJ2-3; TRBD2 aligns across 9 bases. Germline V gene data show CDR1 as LNHDA and CDR2 as SQIVND (reference sequence). V gave up 2 bases and J gave up 6 bases; unmatched junction bases: 9. The CDR3 loop spans 16 amino acids. CDR3 residues: CASSIQAGGLPDTQYF. The CDR3 DNA reads as TGTGCCAGTAGTATACAAGCGGGAGGTCTGCCCGATACGCAGTATTTT.

V is TRBV5-4 and J is TRBJ2-7, with TRBD2 matching over 13 bases. Germline V gene data show CDR1 as SGHNT and CDR2 as YYREEE (reference sequence). CDR3 length: 15 amino acids. Trimming cost V 2 bases and J 5 bases; bases outside gene matches: 4. This chain's CDR3 is CASSLLAGGPDEQYF. DNA of the CDR3: TGTGCCAGCAGCTTACTAGCGGGAGGGCCGGACGAGCAGTACTTC.